The entry that follows covers one T cell receptor beta chain sequence. Antigen: not known. The data stem from a study of early T cells in non-severe SARS-CoV-2 infection. Looking at the study overall: The authors sequenced bulk RNA from unsorted whole blood, leaving chains unpaired.

Germline values: CDR1 SGHRS, CDR2 YFSETQ. This CDR3 comprises 16 residues. J gave up 0 bases and V 4 bases, and 6 bases lay outside the gene matches. Attachment of unique molecular identifiers to individual cDNA molecules was performed. TCRdb re-derived calls from the 5' RACE reads in MiXCR, one entry per CDR3 protein. The table lists more than 25,000 distinct CDR3 sequences, about 5% of them singletons. Whole-study findings and limits: VDJdb matching favored anti-spike CD8 responses, missing private and CD4 specificities.

The genes are TRBV5-1 and TRBJ2-2; 7 bases are shared with TRBD1. The specimen sequenced was whole blood. This TCR was sampled from an adult who was a healthcare worker with PCR-confirmed SARS-CoV-2 infection or an uninfected control (not recorded which). CDR3 in amino acids: CASSQKTGTNTGELFF. In DNA, the CDR3 is TGCGCCAGCAGCCAAAAGACAGGGACGAACACCGGGGAGCTGTTTTTT.